This TCR beta chain was found in a study of T cells in localized non-small cell lung cancer. Findings and caveats of the study: Uninvolved adjacent lung had the highest recorded T cell clonality, with tumor below it. Detection in adjacent lung was observed for a median around 59 of the top 100 tumor clones. A raised T cell density in blood coincided with lengthier overall survival. Sequencing was limited to one tumor region, leaving the possibility of heterogeneity open.

This table comes from immunoSEQ multiplex PCR, and its TCRdb copy is limited to in-frame clones, with some not included. The data show about 59,000 clones, 91% seen once. A word on this clone: Its antigen is unidentified.

This TCR came from a man aged 40-75 years with stage I lung adenocarcinoma. Here the sequenced sample was peripheral blood, taken before any cancer treatment.

The DNA for the CDR3 is TGTGCCAGCAGGAAACTAGCGGGTAGCACAGATACGCAGTATTTT. Encoded protein: CASRKLAGSTDTQYF. This chain uses TRBV6-1 with TRBJ2-3, with 9 bases aligning to TRBD2. Germline lookup yields CDR1 MNHNS and CDR2 SASEGT. The CDR3 extends over 15 amino acids. V lost 6 bases, J lost 0 bases, and 4 bases stayed unmatched.